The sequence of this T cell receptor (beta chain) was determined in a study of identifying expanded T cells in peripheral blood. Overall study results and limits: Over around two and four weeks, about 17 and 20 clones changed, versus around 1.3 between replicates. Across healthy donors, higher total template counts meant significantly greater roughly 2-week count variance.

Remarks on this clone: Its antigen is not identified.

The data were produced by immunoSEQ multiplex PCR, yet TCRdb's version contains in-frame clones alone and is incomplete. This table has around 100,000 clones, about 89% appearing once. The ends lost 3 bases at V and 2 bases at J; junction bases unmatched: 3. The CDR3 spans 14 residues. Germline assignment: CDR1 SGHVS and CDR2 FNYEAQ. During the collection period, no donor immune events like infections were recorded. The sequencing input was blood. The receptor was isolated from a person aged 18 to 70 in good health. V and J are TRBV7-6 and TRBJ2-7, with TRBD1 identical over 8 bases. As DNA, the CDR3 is TGTGCCAGCAGCTTGGCAGGGGGCACCTACGAGCAGTACTTC. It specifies CASSLAGGTYEQYF.